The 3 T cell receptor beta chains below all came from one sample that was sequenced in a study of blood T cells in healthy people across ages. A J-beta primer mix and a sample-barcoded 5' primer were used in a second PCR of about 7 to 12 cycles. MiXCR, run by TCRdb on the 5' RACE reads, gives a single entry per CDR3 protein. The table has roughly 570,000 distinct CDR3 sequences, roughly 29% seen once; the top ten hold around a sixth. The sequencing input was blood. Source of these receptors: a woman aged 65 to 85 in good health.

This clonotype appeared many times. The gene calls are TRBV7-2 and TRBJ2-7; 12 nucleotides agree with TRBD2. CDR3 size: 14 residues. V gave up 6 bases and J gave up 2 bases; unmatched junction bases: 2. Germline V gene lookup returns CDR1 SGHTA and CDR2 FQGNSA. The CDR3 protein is CASSLAGGTYEQYF. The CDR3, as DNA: TGTGCCAGCAGTCTAGCGGGGGGGACCTACGAGCAGTACTTC.

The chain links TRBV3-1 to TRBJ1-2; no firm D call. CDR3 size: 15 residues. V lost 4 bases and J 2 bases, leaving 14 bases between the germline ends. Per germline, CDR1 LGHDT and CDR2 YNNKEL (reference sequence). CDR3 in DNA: TGTGCCAGCAGCCGCCAGAACGTAGGGAACTATGGCTACACCTTC. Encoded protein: CASSRQNVGNYGYTF.

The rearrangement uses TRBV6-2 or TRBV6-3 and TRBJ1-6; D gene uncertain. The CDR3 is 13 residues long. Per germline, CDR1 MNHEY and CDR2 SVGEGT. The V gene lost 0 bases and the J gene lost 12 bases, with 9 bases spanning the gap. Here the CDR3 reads CASSYSIQLPLHF. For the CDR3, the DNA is TGTGCCAGCAGTTACTCGATACAATTACCCCTCCACTTT.